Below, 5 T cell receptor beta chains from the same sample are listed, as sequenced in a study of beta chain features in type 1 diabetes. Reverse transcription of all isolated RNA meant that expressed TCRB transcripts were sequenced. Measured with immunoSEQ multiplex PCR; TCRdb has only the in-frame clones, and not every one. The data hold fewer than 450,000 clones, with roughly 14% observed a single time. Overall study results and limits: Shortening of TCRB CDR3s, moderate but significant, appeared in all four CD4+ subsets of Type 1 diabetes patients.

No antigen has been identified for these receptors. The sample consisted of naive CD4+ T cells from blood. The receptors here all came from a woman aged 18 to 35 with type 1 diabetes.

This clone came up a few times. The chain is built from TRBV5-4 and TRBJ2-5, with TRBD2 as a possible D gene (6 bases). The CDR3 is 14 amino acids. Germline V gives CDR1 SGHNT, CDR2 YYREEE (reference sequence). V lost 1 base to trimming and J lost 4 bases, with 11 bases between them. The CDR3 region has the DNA TGTGCCAGCAGCTTGCTTATGGGGGGAGAGACCCAGTACTTC. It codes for CASSLLMGGETQYF. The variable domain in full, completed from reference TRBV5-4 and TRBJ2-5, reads ETGVTQSPTHLIKTRGQQVTLRCSSQSGHNTVSWYQQALGQGPQFIFQYYREEENGRGNFPPRFSGLQFPNYSSELNVNALELDDSALYLCASSLLMGGETQYFGPGTRLLVL.

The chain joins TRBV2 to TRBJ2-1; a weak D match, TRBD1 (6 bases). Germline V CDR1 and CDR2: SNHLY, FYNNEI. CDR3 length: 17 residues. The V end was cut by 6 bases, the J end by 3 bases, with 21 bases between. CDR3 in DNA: TGTGCCAGCAGACCCCCGACAGGCGAGGGGCTCTACAATGAGCAGTTCTTC. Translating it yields CASRPPTGEGLYNEQFF.

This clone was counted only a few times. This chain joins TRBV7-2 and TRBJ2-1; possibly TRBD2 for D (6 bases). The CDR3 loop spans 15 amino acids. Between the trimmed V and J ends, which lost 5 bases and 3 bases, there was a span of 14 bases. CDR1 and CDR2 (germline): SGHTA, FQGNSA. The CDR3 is CASSRWTNNYNEQFF. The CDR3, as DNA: TGTGCCAGCAGCCGTTGGACTAATAACTACAATGAGCAGTTCTTC.

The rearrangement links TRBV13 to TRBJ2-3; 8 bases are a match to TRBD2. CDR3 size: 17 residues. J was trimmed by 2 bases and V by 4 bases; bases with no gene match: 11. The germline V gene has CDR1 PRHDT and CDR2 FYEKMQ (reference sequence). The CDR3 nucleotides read TGTGCCAGCAGCTCACGGGCACTAGCGGAATTCACAGATACGCAGTATTTT. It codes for CASSSRALAEFTDTQYF.

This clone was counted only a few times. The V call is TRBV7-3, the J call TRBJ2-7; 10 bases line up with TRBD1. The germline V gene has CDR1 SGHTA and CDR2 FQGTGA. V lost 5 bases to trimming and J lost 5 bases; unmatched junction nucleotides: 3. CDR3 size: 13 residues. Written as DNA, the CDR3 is TGTGCCAGCAGCCTCGGGACAGGGGACGAGCAGTACTTC. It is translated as CASSLGTGDEQYF.